Below, 29 T cell receptor beta chains from the same sample are listed, as sequenced in a study of T cells in Graves' hyperthyroidism and ophthalmopathy. Amplification of TCR beta CDR3 regions used RNA as the template. HTBI primers were employed in a first-round RT-PCR of the TCR CDR3. TCRdb recomputed calls from the multiplex PCR reads with MiXCR, one row per CDR3 protein. Among around 480,000 distinct CDR3 sequences listed, under 15% were seen once. The sample taken for sequencing was blood. Receptor source: a woman between 18 and 29 years old with Graves' hyperthyroidism.

This clonotype was found many times. The chain recombines TRBV3-1 with TRBJ1-5; D is unclear. Trimming removed 0 bases from V and 7 bases from J, with 13 bases in between. The germline V gene has CDR1 LGHDT and CDR2 YNNKEL (reference sequence). The CDR3 runs 15 residues. The chain's CDR3 is CASSQETAKGQPQHF. For the CDR3, the DNA is TGTGCCAGCAGCCAAGAGACGGCTAAGGGACAGCCCCAGCATTTT. Complete variable domain (other parts from reference TRBV3-1 and TRBJ1-5): DTAVSQTPKYLVTQMGNDKSIKCEQNLGHDTMYWYKQDSKKFLKIMFSYNNKELIINETVPNRFSPKSPDKAHLNLHINSLELGDSAVYFCASSQETAKGQPQHFGDGTRLSIL.

This clonotype was seen a handful of times. Given a much more abundant clone one base away, this may be a read error. This sequence joins TRBV19 and TRBJ1-3; possible D gene TRBD1, 5 bases. The CDR3 runs to 16 residues. CDR1 is LNHDA, CDR2 SQIVND, per germline (reference sequence). This chain's CDR3 is CASSIPGQPSRNTIYF. The CDR3 region has the DNA TGTGCCAGTAGTATACCGGGGCAGCCCTCTAGAAACACCATATATTTT.

This clonotype was detected many times. The genes are TRBV18 and TRBJ1-1; D is unresolved. The CDR3 contains 17 residues. Germline V CDR1 and CDR2: KGHSH, LQKENI. Trimming took 2 bases from V and 3 from J, leaving 19 bases between them. CDR3 region: CASSPTWTSRRDTEAFF. The CDR3 coding sequence is TGTGCCAGCTCACCAACATGGACCTCGAGACGGGACACTGAAGCTTTCTTT.

This clonotype was recorded many times. This chain uses TRBV7-3 with TRBJ1-1; D is unclear. CDR1 and CDR2 from the germline V gene are SGHTA and FQGTGA. Deletions cut 6 bases from V and 2 bases from J, with 10 bases between. The CDR3 loop spans 13 amino acids. The CDR3 region is CASREGPNTEAFF. The CDR3 DNA reads TGTGCCAGCAGGGAGGGTCCCAACACTGAAGCTTTCTTT.

The chain employs TRBV9 and TRBJ1-3, with TRBD1 matching over 7 bases. This CDR3 region has 14 residues. The V segment lost 3 bases and the J segment 4 bases; nucleotides outside the gene matches: 4. Germline CDR1 and CDR2: SGDLS and YYNGEE. This CDR3 reads CASSDRGGGNTIYF. CDR3 bases: TGTGCCAGCAGCGACAGGGGTGGAGGAAACACCATATATTTT.

This clonotype appeared a few times. The chain combines TRBV4-2 with TRBJ2-5, with D maybe TRBD2 (6 bases). CDR3 length: 14 residues. Germline V gene lookup returns CDR1 LGHNA and CDR2 YNFKEQ. Between the trimmed V and J ends, which lost 3 bases and 0 bases, there was a span of 8 bases. The CDR3: CASSHASDQETQYF. CDR3 DNA sequence: TGTGCCAGCAGCCATGCTAGCGACCAAGAGACCCAGTACTTC.

This clonotype was counted many times. The chain recombines TRBV30 with TRBJ2-1, with D maybe TRBD2 (5 bases). The germline V and J ends were trimmed by 2 bases and 5 bases, with 16 bases remaining between them. Germline values: CDR1 GTSNPN, CDR2 SVGIG (reference sequence). CDR3 length equals 15 residues. The CDR3 DNA reads TGTGCCTGGAGTTCCTGGCGGACTGAAAACAATGAGCAGTTCTTC. Its translation: CAWSSWRTENNEQFF.

This clonotype was detected many times. V and J are TRBV11-1 and TRBJ2-1; tentative D call: TRBD2 (5 bases). The CDR3 consists of 13 residues. CDR1 is SGHAT, CDR2 FQDESV, per germline (reference sequence). V was pared by 1 base and J by 8 bases, with 9 bases between. CDR3 loop: CASSLGGADEQFF. DNA for the CDR3: TGTGCCAGCAGCTTAGGGGGAGCGGATGAGCAGTTCTTC.

As for this clonotype: It is likely a read error, because the conserved phenylalanine at the end of the CDR3 is missing. V usage is TRBV29-1 and J usage is TRBJ1-1; no firm D call. CDR3 length: 11 amino acids. Trimming pared 6 bases from V and 4 bases from J, leaving 9 bases between. Per germline, CDR1 SQVTM and CDR2 ANQGSEA. CDR3 in amino acids: CSVLRGTEAFS. The CDR3 coding sequence is TGCAGCGTCCTGCGGGGCACTGAAGCTTTCTCT.

Only a few counts were recorded for this clonotype. The V and J genes are TRBV19 and TRBJ1-2, with D perhaps TRBD1 (6 bases). The V end was cut by 3 bases, the J end by 0 bases, with 8 bases between. This CDR3 is built from 14 residues. Germline CDR1 reads LNHDA; CDR2 reads SQIVND (reference sequence). As DNA, the CDR3 is TGTGCCAGTAGTATGGGGGACACTAACTATGGCTACACCTTC. Translating gives CASSMGDTNYGYTF.

This chain links TRBV6-4 with TRBJ1-2; TRBD1 might be the D (5 bases). The CDR3 runs to 15 residues. Trimming left V 0 bases short and J 2 bases short, with 10 bases between. In germline, CDR1 is MRHNA, CDR2 SNTAGT. The CDR3 DNA is TGTGCCAGCAGTGACTCTGGTGGGGGAAACTATGGCTACACCTTC. The encoded protein is CASSDSGGGNYGYTF.

The chain carries TRBV19 and TRBJ2-4; D remains ambiguous. CDR1 is LNHDA and CDR2 is SQIVND in the germline V gene (reference sequence). The CDR3 is 15 amino acids. V dropped 1 base and J dropped 0 bases, with 7 bases sitting between them. The DNA of the CDR3 is TGTGCCAGTAGTATAGGCGGCCTAGCCAAAAACATTCAGTACTTC. This codes for CASSIGGLAKNIQYF.

In its sample, this clonotype was seen many times. This rearrangement joins TRBV6-2 or TRBV6-3 to TRBJ2-3; possible D gene TRBD2, 6 bases. The CDR3 runs 15 residues. Between the trimmed V and J ends, which lost 2 bases and 2 bases, there was a span of 11 bases. In germline, CDR1 is MNHEY, CDR2 SVGEGT. The chain's CDR3 is CASSYPGLATDTQYF. DNA of the CDR3: TGTGCCAGCAGTTACCCGGGACTCGCCACAGATACGCAGTATTTT.

This clonotype was observed at least ten times. The CDR3 protein is CASSQGARGNTEAFF. The CDR3 region has the DNA TGTGCCAGTAGCCAGGGGGCGCGGGGGAACACTGAAGCTTTCTTT. This sequence joins TRBV19 and TRBJ1-1; 8 nucleotides align to TRBD1. The CDR3 sequence is 15 residues long. V shed 6 bases and J 1 base; nucleotides not matched to a gene: 7. Germline CDR1 LNHDA, CDR2 SQIVND (reference sequence).

Many counts were recorded for this clonotype. The chain carries TRBV5-1 and TRBJ2-3; D may be TRBD2 (6 bases). Germline assignment: CDR1 SGHRS and CDR2 YFSETQ. This CDR3 region has 12 residues. V dropped 4 bases and J dropped 7 bases, with 10 bases sitting between them. In DNA, the CDR3 is TGCGCCAGCAGCCGACTAGTGAATACGCAGTATTTT. Its translation: CASSRLVNTQYF.

Regarding this clonotype: Just one base apart from a much larger clone, this may be a read error. This chain connects TRBV6-2 or TRBV6-3 to TRBJ1-1; D might be TRBD1 (5 bases). V dropped 6 bases and J dropped 4 bases, with 18 bases sitting between them. Germline V gene data show CDR1 as MNHEY and CDR2 as SVGEGT. This CDR3 comprises 15 residues. The CDR3 sequence is CASSHRGSSATEAFF. CDR3 DNA sequence: TGTGCCAGCAGCCACCGGGGCAGCAGTGCCACTGAAGCTTTCTTT.

This clonotype occurred many times. The CDR3 bases are TGCAGTGCTAGTCGTAACATACCTTATTTTTCTGAGCAGTTCTTC. The encoded protein is CSASRNIPYFSEQFF. The rearrangement uses TRBV20-1 and TRBJ2-1; D gene uncertain. CDR3 length equals 15 residues. CDR1 is DFQATT, CDR2 SNEGSKA, per germline (reference sequence). V was clipped by 3 bases and J by 9 bases, with 21 bases between them.

In this sample, this clonotype turned up many times. CDR3 DNA: TGTGCCAGCAGCCGGGACAGCGCCGGCGGGGCTGAAGCTTTCTTT. Protein product: CASSRDSAGGAEAFF. The chain recombines TRBV11-3 with TRBJ1-1, with 7 bases fitting TRBD1. The junction had 12 bases not matched to a gene; V was cut back by 5 bases and J by 6 bases. The CDR3 loop spans 15 amino acids. In germline, CDR1 is SGHNT, CDR2 YENEEA.

This clonotype was observed at least ten times. The CDR3 loop is CASSQTSGESYEQYF. In DNA form, the CDR3 reads TGTGCCAGCAGTCAGACTAGCGGAGAGTCCTACGAGCAGTACTTC. The chain combines TRBV6-2 or TRBV6-3 with TRBJ2-7; TRBD2 aligns across 9 bases. The junction had 6 bases not matched to a gene; V was cut back by 5 bases and J by 1 base. The CDR3 is 15 residues long. Germline V lookup: CDR1 MNHEY, CDR2 SVGEGT.

This clonotype was seen at least ten times. This chain links TRBV20-1 with TRBJ1-5; no clear D. Trimming removed 3 bases at V and 4 bases at J, with 7 bases between. Per germline, CDR1 DFQATT and CDR2 SNEGSKA (reference sequence). The CDR3 covers 12 residues. The CDR3 DNA sequence: TGCAGTGCTAGTAACGGGAATCAGCCCCAGCATTTT. It specifies CSASNGNQPQHF.

This clonotype has ten or more counts. This chain joins TRBV6-1 and TRBJ2-7; the match to TRBD2 covers 10 bases. The CDR3 has 15 residues. Germline assignment: CDR1 MNHNS and CDR2 SASEGT. V lost 6 bases to trimming and J lost 5 bases; unmatched junction nucleotides: 10. Written as DNA, the CDR3 is TGTGCCAGCAGGACCCCTACTAGCGGGAAGGACGAGCAGTACTTC. It translates to CASRTPTSGKDEQYF.

This clonotype has more than one count but fewer than ten. The V call is TRBV30, the J call TRBJ2-4, with 7 bases fitting TRBD1. V dropped 7 bases and J dropped 4; count of bases not matched to a gene: 7. The V gene's germline CDR1 is GTSNPN and CDR2 SVGIG (reference sequence). This CDR3 is 13 amino acids long. CDR3 in DNA: TGTGCCTTGCTTACAGGGGCAAAAAACATTCAGTACTTC. This translates into CALLTGAKNIQYF.

In the case of this clonotype: Being one base from a much bigger clone, this may be a read error. This chain joins TRBV6-5 and TRBJ2-1, with D possibly TRBD2 on 7 matching bases. CDR1 and CDR2 (germline): MNHEY, SVGAGI. The CDR3 loop spans 17 amino acids. In DNA form, the CDR3 reads TGTGCCAGCAGTTTAGGGGGGAGGGCCGGGGGTTACAATGGGCAGTTCTTC. Translation: CASSLGGRAGGYNGQFF.

V and J are TRBV7-8 and TRBJ1-1; no definite D call. This CDR3 region has 15 residues. Germline CDR1 SGHVS, CDR2 FQNEAQ. The germline V and J ends were trimmed by 5 bases and 8 bases, with 21 bases remaining between them. The CDR3 is CASSPRGRSEEEAFF. The CDR3 region has the DNA TGTGCCAGCAGCCCTAGAGGCAGATCGGAAGAGGAAGCTTTCTTT. Combining the CDR3 with reference TRBV7-8 and TRBJ1-1 gives the whole variable domain GAGVSQSPRYKVAKRGQDVALRCDPISGHVSLFWYQQALGQGPEFLTYFQNEAQLDKSGLPSDRFFAERPEGSVSTLKIQRTQQEDSAVYLCASSPRGRSEEEAFFGQGTRLTVV.

This clonotype was seen many times. This chain connects TRBV30 to TRBJ1-3, with 8 nucleotides matching TRBD1. CDR3 length: 14 amino acids. After removal of 3 bases from V and 4 bases from J, the junction contained 5 bases not matched to a gene. Germline V gene lookup returns CDR1 GTSNPN and CDR2 SVGIG (reference sequence). CDR3 protein: CAWRDRAWGNTIYF. The CDR3 nucleotides read TGTGCCTGGAGGGACAGGGCGTGGGGAAACACCATATATTTT.

The rearrangement joins TRBV13 to TRBJ2-7; 7 nucleotides align to TRBD2. The germline gives CDR1 PRHDT, CDR2 FYEKMQ (reference sequence). V dropped 3 bases and J dropped 7; count of bases not matched to a gene: 12. The CDR3 extends over 15 amino acids. CDR3 sequence (DNA): TGTGCCAGCAGCTTGTCCCTCGGCGGGGAGGGGGAGCAGTACTTC. Amino acid sequence: CASSLSLGGEGEQYF.

There are a few counts of this clonotype. The chain employs TRBV24-1 and TRBJ2-3, with a weak D call TRBD1 (6 bases). The germline CDR1 and CDR2 sequences are KGHDR and SFDVKD. V gave up 3 bases and J gave up 2 bases, with 11 bases separating them. This CDR3 comprises 15 residues. In nucleotides, the CDR3 is TGTGCCACCAGTGATATAGCAGGGGTCACAGATACGCAGTATTTT. Its protein is CATSDIAGVTDTQYF.

This clonotype showed up many times. The chain joins TRBV3-1 to TRBJ2-4; 13 nucleotides align to TRBD2. Germline CDR1 is LGHDT and CDR2 is YNNKEL (reference sequence). Losses at the gene ends were 0 bases for V and 3 bases for J; bases not matched to a gene: 5. CDR3 length equals 18 residues. CDR3: CASSQEWTSGSDKNIQYF. In nucleotides, the CDR3 is TGTGCCAGCAGCCAAGAATGGACTAGCGGGAGTGACAAAAACATTCAGTACTTC.

This clonotype was recorded many times. This chain joins TRBV12-3 or TRBV12-4 and TRBJ2-7; 12 bases are shared with TRBD2. The trim removed 6 bases at V and 5 bases at J, leaving 5 bases unmatched. The CDR3 is made up of 14 amino acids. The CDR3 sequence is CASRRLAGVHEQYF. The DNA of the CDR3 is TGTGCCAGCAGACGACTAGCGGGAGTCCACGAGCAGTACTTC.